This TCR beta chain was profiled in a study of PD-L1 blockade in urothelial cancer. For the study at large: Males with bladder-origin urothelial cancer made up about 90% of the roughly 30 patients. There were a median of around 140,000 T cells in blood samples. Anywhere from 0 to 3 prior chemotherapy regimens had been received by patients.

Germline loops: CDR1 SGDLS, CDR2 YYNGEE. This CDR3 is built from 16 residues. V was pared by 3 bases and J by 7 bases, with 12 bases of the junction left unmatched. Clones were sequenced by immunoSEQ multiplex PCR, and TCRdb holds only the in-frame ones, with some missing. Seen here are around 38,000 clones, 75% to 90% observed once, and the top ten hold roughly 23%. The time point denotes: peripheral blood 6 weeks after treatment start. This clone was counted only a few times. The sequence was collected from a man aged 55 to 70 with urothelial cancer. J is TRBJ1-2 and V is TRBV9, with 10 bases matching TRBD1. Sequenced here: PBMCs, sampled around atezolizumab (anti-PD-L1) treatment. This CDR3 is CASSDGQGGAEIGYTF. Written as DNA, the CDR3 is TGTGCCAGCAGCGACGGACAGGGGGGGGCGGAGATTGGCTACACCTTC.